What follows are 18 T cell receptor beta chains derived from one specimen sequenced in a study of type 1 regulatory T cells. Study findings and constraints: Compared with non-Tr1 cells, Tr1 cells showed a narrower TCR repertoire.

These TCRs' antigens remain unknown. TCRdb called the reads again in MiXCR, with one record for every CDR3 protein. The profile shows around 64,000 distinct CDR3 sequences, around 20% of them singletons. Sample: cultured type 1 regulatory T (Tr1) cells, either the whole culture or a sorted fraction (not recorded which). These TCRs come from a human donor in good health.

The rearrangement joins TRBV28 to TRBJ2-3, with D uncertain. V was clipped by 4 bases and J by 0 bases, with 17 bases between them. Germline V gene data show CDR1 as MDHEN and CDR2 as SYDVKM. CDR3 length: 17 residues. DNA for the CDR3: TGTGCCAGCAGTTCTTACTTGGCCCCGGATAGCACAGATACGCAGTATTTT. It translates to CASSSYLAPDSTDTQYF.

The V call is TRBV10-3, the J call TRBJ1-4; no clear D. From germline, CDR1 is ENHRY and CDR2 SYGVKD. The CDR3 is 15 amino acids. Deletions cut 2 bases from V and 3 bases from J, with 10 bases between. CDR3 sequence (DNA): TGTGCCATCAGTGAGGGGTCCAGAGCTAATGAAAAACTGTTTTTT. This translates into CAISEGSRANEKLFF.

As DNA, the CDR3 is TGCGCCAGCAGCCAGCAGGGACTAGCGGACTACAATGAGCAGTTCTTC. Translated: CASSQQGLADYNEQFF. The chain carries TRBV4-3 and TRBJ2-1, with 11 bases identical to TRBD2. CDR1 and CDR2 from the germline V gene are LGHNA and YSLEER. CDR3 length: 16 residues. V was pared by 3 bases and J by 3 bases, with 4 bases of the junction left unmatched.

A note on this clonotype: One end of the junction does not line up with germline, which may come from a read error. The chain is built from TRBV27 and TRBJ2-5; 8 positions match TRBD2. Germline V CDR1 and CDR2: MNHEY, SMNVEV (reference sequence). The CDR3 consists of 12 residues. CDR3 in DNA: TGTGCCAGCAGGGGAACCAGCGGGAGTCTCCACTTC. Protein product: CASRGTSGSLHF.

This clonotype was counted between two and nine times. This chain links TRBV5-1 with TRBJ2-1; D tentatively reads TRBD1 or TRBD2 (5 bases each). The CDR3 contains 13 residues. Trimming shortened V by 0 bases and J by 6 bases, and 7 bases separated the two germline ends. CDR1 and CDR2 (germline): SGHRS, YFSETQ. DNA of the CDR3: TGCGCCAGCAGCTTGGGAGGGGTCAATGAGCAGTTCTTC. Protein sequence: CASSLGGVNEQFF.

This clonotype turned up a few times. The chain couples TRBV3-1 to TRBJ2-7; TRBD1 is a possible D gene (5 bases). Germline values: CDR1 LGHDT, CDR2 YNNKEL (reference sequence). The CDR3 has 14 residues. Trimming cost V 4 bases and J 0 bases, with 10 bases left between them. The CDR3 is CASSRGANSYEQYF. The DNA for the CDR3 is TGTGCCAGCAGCCGGGGCGCGAACTCCTACGAGCAGTACTTC.

This clonotype was detected a few times. This sequence joins TRBV5-5 and TRBJ2-5, with D tentatively TRBD2 (5 bases). In germline, CDR1 is SGHKS, CDR2 YYEKEE (reference sequence). CDR3 length: 13 amino acids. V dropped 4 bases and J dropped 5 bases, with 12 bases sitting between them. CDR3 DNA: TGTGCCAGCAGCCCCCTAGCTTCGGAGACCCAGTACTTC. The encoded protein is CASSPLASETQYF.

J is TRBJ1-1 and V is TRBV5-1, with D maybe TRBD1 (6 bases). In germline, CDR1 is SGHRS, CDR2 YFSETQ. The CDR3 spans 14 residues. V was trimmed by 6 bases and J by 2 bases, leaving 14 bases between them. The CDR3 region is CASNFLQGNTEAFF. The CDR3 nucleotides are TGCGCCAGCAACTTCCTACAGGGAAACACTGAAGCTTTCTTT.

This clonotype was observed a few times. The CDR3 is CSARVARMSADTQYF. The CDR3 bases are TGCAGTGCTAGAGTGGCCAGGATGTCCGCAGATACGCAGTATTTT. This chain connects TRBV20-1 to TRBJ2-3, with D unresolved. The CDR3 runs 15 residues. Between the trimmed V and J ends, which lost 1 base and 4 bases, there was a span of 15 bases. Germline V gene data show CDR1 as DFQATT and CDR2 as SNEGSKA (reference sequence).

The gene calls are TRBV4-2 and TRBJ1-1; the match to TRBD1 covers 9 bases. CDR3 length: 14 amino acids. With 2 bases clipped from V and 4 bases from J, the junction kept 2 bases outside the gene matches. Germline loops: CDR1 LGHNA, CDR2 YNFKEQ. CDR3 DNA sequence: TGTGCCAGCAGCCAACGACAGGGGGGCACTGAAGCTTTCTTT. Its translation is CASSQRQGGTEAFF.

The sample holds a few counts of this clonotype. The rearrangement joins TRBV6-5 to TRBJ2-6; no reliable D call. Trimming took off 11 bases at V and 2 bases at J, with 16 bases between the two ends. Germline lookup yields CDR1 MNHEY and CDR2 SVGAGI. The CDR3 contains 15 residues. The CDR3 nucleotides are TGTGCCTCCCTGGACCGAGGAGCTGGGGCCAACGTCCTGACTTTC. This encodes CASLDRGAGANVLTF.

In its sample, this clonotype ranks as medium-sized. The rearrangement joins TRBV5-1 to TRBJ2-1; 11 bases fit TRBD1. This CDR3 is 15 amino acids long. Trimming at V came to 7 bases and at J to 7 bases, leaving 10 bases not matched to a gene. CDR1 and CDR2 (germline): SGHRS, YFSETQ. CDR3 region: CASRRTGGAENEQFF. The CDR3 nucleotides read TGCGCCAGCCGGCGGACAGGGGGCGCGGAAAATGAGCAGTTCTTC.

The CDR3 loop is CASSSLRSYEQYF. The CDR3 nucleotides read TGTGCCAGCAGCTCCCTTCGGAGCTACGAGCAGTACTTC. The chain uses TRBV7-9 and TRBJ2-7; unclear D gene. V gave up 4 bases and J gave up 3 bases, with 10 bases separating them. Germline CDR1 reads SEHNR; CDR2 reads FQNEAQ (reference sequence). The CDR3 loop spans 13 amino acids. The full variable domain, with the rest looked up from reference TRBV7-9 and TRBJ2-7, is DTGVSQNPRHKITKRGQNVTFRCDPISEHNRLYWYRQTLGQGPEFLTYFQNEAQLEKSRLLSDRFSAERPKGSFSTLEIQRTEQGDSAMYLCASSSLRSYEQYFGPGTRLTVT.

DNA of the CDR3: TGTGCCAGTGAAGCGTCAAACACTGAAGCTTTCTTT. Translated, it gives CASEASNTEAFF. The chain recombines TRBV7-9 with TRBJ1-1; D not certain. The ends were cut back, 9 bases at V and 2 bases at J, with 10 bases in the middle. The CDR3 loop spans 12 amino acids. CDR1 and CDR2 from the germline V gene are SEHNR and FQNEAQ (reference sequence).

This chain uses TRBV7-2 with TRBJ1-6; 8 nucleotides align to TRBD1. CDR3 size: 14 residues. The V gene end was trimmed by 1 base and the J gene end by 10 bases; junction bases not matched to a gene: 3. The germline V gene has CDR1 SGHTA and CDR2 FQGNSA. The CDR3 sequence: CASSLGTGPSPLHF. The CDR3 region has the DNA TGTGCCAGCAGCTTAGGGACAGGGCCCTCACCCCTCCACTTT.

This clonotype was observed a few times. The chain is built from TRBV5-5 and TRBJ2-2; D call uncertain. There are 16 residues in the CDR3. The V end was cut by 4 bases, the J end by 1 base, with 14 bases between. Per the germline V gene, CDR1 is SGHKS and CDR2 is YYEKEE (reference sequence). CDR3 sequence (DNA): TGTGCCAGCAGCCGGATGACGGCTATGAACACCGGGGAGCTGTTTTTT. Its translation: CASSRMTAMNTGELFF.

This clonotype was recorded a few times. The rearrangement uses TRBV20-1 and TRBJ2-1, with D unclear. V lost 1 base and J 2 bases, leaving 3 bases between the germline ends. The CDR3 consists of 12 residues. Looked up from germline, CDR1 is DFQATT and CDR2 is SNEGSKA (reference sequence). The CDR3 region is CSARGPYNEQFF. For the CDR3, the DNA is TGCAGTGCTAGAGGACCCTACAATGAGCAGTTCTTC.

V is TRBV6-5 and J is TRBJ2-1; 10 bases agree with TRBD1. The CDR3 is made up of 13 amino acids. V gave up 5 bases and J gave up 10 bases; unmatched junction bases: 5. Germline lookup yields CDR1 MNHEY and CDR2 SVGAGI. CDR3 amino acids: CASSGTGVGEQFF. In nucleotides, the CDR3 is TGTGCCAGCAGTGGGACAGGGGTCGGGGAGCAGTTCTTC.